This TCR beta chain is from a study of breast tumors, draining lymph nodes, adjacent tissues. Broader study findings: Tumor and nontumor repertoires were significantly more similar in luminal-like than in basal-like breast cancer. Tumors had less TCR diversity than lymph nodes, more than nontumor tissue.

The table lists this clonotype with many counts. The antigen is unknown. V gave up 3 bases and J gave up 8 bases, with 7 bases separating them. This CDR3 contains 10 residues. Germline CDR1 SQVTM, CDR2 ANQGSEA. TCRdb re-called the multiplex PCR reads through MiXCR, storing one row per CDR3 protein. The table records under 350,000 distinct CDR3 sequences, 30% to 35% of them present only once. The lymph nodes were axillary draining lymph nodes from breast cancer patients. The J gene is TRBJ1-2, the V gene TRBV29-1, with D tentatively TRBD1 (5 bases). The source is a female donor with breast cancer. Some clones in this sample may be carry-over from other donors' samples. Sequencing was done on a sample of axillary lymph node tissue. This CDR3 is CSVDRDGYTF. For the CDR3, the DNA is TGCAGCGTTGATCGGGACGGCTACACCTTC.